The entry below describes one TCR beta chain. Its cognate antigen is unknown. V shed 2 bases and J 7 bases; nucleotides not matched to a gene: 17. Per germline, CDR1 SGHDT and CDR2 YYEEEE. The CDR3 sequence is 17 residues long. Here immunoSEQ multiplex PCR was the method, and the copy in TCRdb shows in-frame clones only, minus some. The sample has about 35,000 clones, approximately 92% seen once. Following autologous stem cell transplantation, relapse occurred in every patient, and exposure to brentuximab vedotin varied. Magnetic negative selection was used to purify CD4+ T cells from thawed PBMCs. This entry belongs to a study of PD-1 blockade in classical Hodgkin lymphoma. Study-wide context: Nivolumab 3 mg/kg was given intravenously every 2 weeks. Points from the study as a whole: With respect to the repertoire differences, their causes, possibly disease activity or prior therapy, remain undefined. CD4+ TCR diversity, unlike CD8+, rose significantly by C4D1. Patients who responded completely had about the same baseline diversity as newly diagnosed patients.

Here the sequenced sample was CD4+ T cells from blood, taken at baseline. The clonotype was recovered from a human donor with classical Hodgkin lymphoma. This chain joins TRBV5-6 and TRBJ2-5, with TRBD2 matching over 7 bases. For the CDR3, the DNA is TGTGCCAGCAGCTTTATACGGGGGGACGCACAAGGTCGGACCCAGTACTTC. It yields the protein CASSFIRGDAQGRTQYF. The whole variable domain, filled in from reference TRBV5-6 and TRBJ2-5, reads DAGVTQSPTHLIKTRGQQVTLRCSPKSGHDTVSWYQQALGQGPQFIFQYYEEEERQRGNFPDRFSGHQFPNYSSELNVNALLLGDSALYLCASSFIRGDAQGRTQYFGPGTRLLVL.